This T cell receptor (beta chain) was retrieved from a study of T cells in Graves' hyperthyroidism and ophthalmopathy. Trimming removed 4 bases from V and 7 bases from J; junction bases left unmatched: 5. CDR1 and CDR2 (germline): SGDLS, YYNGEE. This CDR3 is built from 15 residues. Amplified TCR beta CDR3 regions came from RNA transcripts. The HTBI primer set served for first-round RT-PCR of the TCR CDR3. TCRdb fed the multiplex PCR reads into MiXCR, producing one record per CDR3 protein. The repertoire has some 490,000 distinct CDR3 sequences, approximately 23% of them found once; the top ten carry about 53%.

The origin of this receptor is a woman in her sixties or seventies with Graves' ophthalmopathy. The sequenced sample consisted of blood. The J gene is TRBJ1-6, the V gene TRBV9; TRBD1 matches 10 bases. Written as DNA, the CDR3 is TGTGCCAGCAGCCTGATGGACAGGGGGAATTCACCCCTCCACTTT. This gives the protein CASSLMDRGNSPLHF.